One sample yielded the 13 T cell receptor beta chains listed below, sequenced in a study of T cells in narcolepsy. Assay: immunoSEQ multiplex PCR; the TCRdb copy retains only in-frame clones and omits some. Here the sample spans around 32,000 clones, around 83% being singletons. The sequenced material came from CD45RA- memory CD4+ T cells from PBMCs. The receptors shown here come from a human donor with narcolepsy.

This chain connects TRBV4-3 to TRBJ2-2; D gene unclear. CDR3 length: 14 residues. In germline, CDR1 is LGHNA, CDR2 YSLEER. The V end lost 1 base, the J end lost 6 bases, and 9 bases lay between the germline ends. The CDR3 is CASSQAADAGELFF. Written as DNA, the CDR3 is TGCGCCAGCAGCCAAGCCGCGGATGCCGGGGAGCTGTTTTTT.

This clone was counted only a few times. This rearrangement joins TRBV7-9 to TRBJ1-3; D is undetermined. The ends were cut back, 3 bases at V and 0 bases at J, with 3 bases in the middle. Looked up from germline, CDR1 is SEHNR and CDR2 is FQNEAQ (reference sequence). The CDR3 runs 13 residues. The CDR3 is CASSLASGNTIYF. The CDR3 region has the DNA TGTGCCAGCAGCTTGGCCTCTGGAAACACCATATATTTT. Full variable domain (outside the CDR3, taken from reference TRBV7-9 and TRBJ1-3): DTGVSQNPRHKITKRGQNVTFRCDPISEHNRLYWYRQTLGQGPEFLTYFQNEAQLEKSRLLSDRFSAERPKGSFSTLEIQRTEQGDSAMYLCASSLASGNTIYFGEGSWLTVV.

V and J are TRBV19 and TRBJ1-5; 8 bases line up with TRBD1. The CDR3 extends over 14 amino acids. Germline CDR1 LNHDA, CDR2 SQIVND (reference sequence). The V gene end was trimmed by 5 bases and the J gene end by 5 bases; junction bases not matched to a gene: 5. This chain's CDR3 is CASSPDRGYQPQHF. The CDR3 coding sequence is TGTGCCAGTAGTCCCGACAGGGGATATCAGCCCCAGCATTTT.

V is TRBV6-1 and J is TRBJ1-5; no clear D. V lost 3 bases and J 1 base, leaving 10 bases between the germline ends. The germline V gene has CDR1 MNHNS and CDR2 SASEGT. This CDR3 is 15 amino acids long. The CDR3 loop is CASSDRFLSNQPQHF. The CDR3 DNA is TGTGCCAGCAGTGATCGGTTCTTGAGCAATCAGCCCCAGCATTTT.

This clone was recorded a few times. CDR3 in DNA: TGTGCCATCAGTGCCGGCTTCGGATTTTCTTACACTGAAGCTTTCTTT. Protein product: CAISAGFGFSYTEAFF. V is TRBV10-3 and J is TRBJ1-1, with no clear D. The germline V gene encodes CDR1 ENHRY and CDR2 SYGVKD. Trimming pared 4 bases from V and 3 bases from J, leaving 18 bases between. The CDR3 has 16 residues.

This clone was seen only once. The chain joins TRBV30 to TRBJ1-5; no reliable D call. This CDR3 comprises 13 residues. Germline V gene sequence: CDR1 GTSNPN, CDR2 SVGIG (reference sequence). The V and J ends lost 3 bases and 3 bases respectively, with 9 bases between them. The CDR3 loop reads CAWRGKVNQPQHF. The CDR3 DNA sequence: TGTGCCTGGAGGGGGAAGGTCAATCAGCCCCAGCATTTT.

V usage is TRBV7-3 and J usage is TRBJ2-5, with a weak D call TRBD2 (6 bases). The CDR3 has 14 amino acids. Germline loops: CDR1 SGHTA, CDR2 FQGTGA. Between the trimmed V and J ends, which lost 5 bases and 7 bases, there was a span of 17 bases. CDR3 in DNA: TGTGCCAGCAGCCAGCGGGCGGAGATAGGGACCCAGTACTTC. It is translated as CASSQRAEIGTQYF. Supplemented by reference TRBV7-3 and TRBJ2-5, the full variable domain reads GAGVSQTPSNKVTEKGKYVELRCDPISGHTALYWYRQSLGQGPEFLIYFQGTGAADDSGLPNDRFFAVRPEGSVSTLKIQRTERGDSAVYLCASSQRAEIGTQYFGPGTRLLVL.

This clone occurred a few times. The genes are TRBV9 and TRBJ1-1; the D gene is possibly TRBD1 (6 bases). The CDR3 has 15 residues. The germline V and J ends were trimmed by 3 bases and 1 base, with 13 bases remaining between them. CDR1 is SGDLS and CDR2 is YYNGEE in the germline V gene. The DNA of the CDR3 is TGTGCCAGCAGCGCCACGGGACAAACGAACACTGAAGCTTTCTTT. It specifies CASSATGQTNTEAFF.

This CDR3 reads CASTEVGGTLGYTF. In DNA form, the CDR3 reads TGTGCCAGCACCGAGGTGGGAGGAACCCTTGGCTACACCTTC. The chain carries TRBV7-8 and TRBJ1-2; D ambiguous. CDR3 size: 14 residues. CDR1 is SGHVS and CDR2 is FQNEAQ in the germline V gene. Trimming took off 7 bases at V and 7 bases at J, with 19 bases between the two ends.

V and J are TRBV21-1 and TRBJ2-7; the D call TRBD2 from the table was never checked on the DNA. TRBV21-1 is designated a pseudogene. The CDR3 has 14 residues. For the CDR3, the DNA is TGTGCCAGCAGCAAATATCGGGGAACCTACGAGCAGTACTTC. Its protein is CASSKYRGTYEQYF.

The chain uses TRBV7-2 and TRBJ2-4; weak D call: TRBD1 (6 bases). This CDR3 region has 19 residues. CDR1 and CDR2 (germline): SGHTA, FQGNSA. V was clipped by 2 bases and J by 0 bases, with 20 bases between them. DNA for the CDR3: TGTGCCAGCAGCTTAAATCCCGGCTACAGGGTGCGAGCCAAAAACATTCAGTACTTC. This sequence encodes CASSLNPGYRVRAKNIQYF.

In DNA form, the CDR3 reads TGTGCCAGCAGTTACTCGACAGGAAGATCCTACGAGCAGTACTTC. Translating it yields CASSYSTGRSYEQYF. The chain couples TRBV6-6 to TRBJ2-7; possibly TRBD1 for D (6 bases). Germline V gives CDR1 MNHNY, CDR2 SVGAGI (reference sequence). The CDR3 extends over 15 amino acids. V lost 0 bases and J lost 1, with 10 bases in between.

The chain recombines TRBV27 with TRBJ2-7; D is perhaps TRBD2 (6 bases). V lost 2 bases to trimming and J lost 2 bases, with 13 bases between them. There are 15 residues in the CDR3. Germline V CDR1 and CDR2: MNHEY, SMNVEV (reference sequence). CDR3 sequence: CASSLGAGRPYEQYF. CDR3 DNA sequence: TGTGCCAGCAGTTTAGGGGCGGGACGTCCCTACGAGCAGTACTTC.